These 27 T cell receptor beta chains were all obtained from the same sample, sequenced in a study of cytomegalovirus exposure and HLA in healthy donors (dated by TCRdb to about 2017). The library was produced with the immunoSEQ multiplex PCR assay. A mixture of 60 forward primers for TCR Vbeta segments and 13 reverse primers for TCR Jbeta segments was used in the multiplex PCR. Not all clones reach the TCRdb copy of this immuneACCESS table, which keeps in-frame sequences only. Checked studies attribute under half of the gap to unresolved V genes and leave the rest unexplained. A total of about 130,000 clones appear in this sample, more than 65% of them only once. Clones ranked in the top ten supply 13% of the sample. Sequences were obtained from PBMCs. These receptors came from an older woman in good health and CMV-seropositive.

The rearrangement joins TRBV6-5 to TRBJ1-4, with TRBD1 as a possible D gene (5 bases). The length of the CDR3 is 14 residues. Trimming took 3 bases from V and 4 from J, leaving 9 bases between them. Germline lookup yields CDR1 MNHEY and CDR2 SVGAGI. The CDR3 nucleotides are TGTGCCAGCAGTTATGGGGGGGGTAATGAAAAACTGTTTTTT. It is translated as CASSYGGGNEKLFF.

V gene TRBV19 combines with J gene TRBJ1-4; no firm D call. Trimming left V 3 bases short and J 8 bases short, with 13 bases between. The CDR3 runs to 14 residues. The germline V gene encodes CDR1 LNHDA and CDR2 SQIVND (reference sequence). The chain's CDR3 is CASSMGREKEKLFF. Written as DNA, the CDR3 is TGTGCCAGTAGTATGGGCCGGGAAAAGGAAAAACTGTTTTTT.

This clone has only a few counts. The genes are TRBV7-2 and TRBJ2-2; D may be TRBD1 (7 bases). CDR1 and CDR2 from the germline V gene are SGHTA and FQGNSA. The ends were cut back, 1 base at V and 4 bases at J, with 16 bases in the middle. The CDR3 is 17 amino acids. In DNA form, the CDR3 reads TGTGCCAGCAGCTTAGGAGGGGGGACAGTTTTCACCGGGGAGCTGTTTTTT. Residues: CASSLGGGTVFTGELFF.

The rearrangement joins TRBV19 to TRBJ1-5; no reliable D call. V lost 7 bases and J lost 6, with 16 bases in between. The CDR3 extends over 14 amino acids. Per the germline V gene, CDR1 is LNHDA and CDR2 is SQIVND (reference sequence). The CDR3 spells CASTALGERQPQHF. Here the CDR3 DNA reads TGTGCCAGTACCGCCCTGGGAGAGCGTCAGCCCCAGCATTTT.

J is TRBJ2-7 and V is TRBV27; 7 positions agree with TRBD2. This CDR3 is built from 14 residues. The V and J ends lost 4 bases and 4 bases, in that order; junction bases with no gene match: 7. Germline loops: CDR1 MNHEY, CDR2 SMNVEV (reference sequence). CDR3 bases: TGTGCCAGCAGTTGGGGGGGATCTACGTACGAGCAGTACTTC. Translating it yields CASSWGGSTYEQYF.

The chain joins TRBV25-1 to TRBJ2-5, with 10 bases lining up with TRBD2. This CDR3 is 12 amino acids long. V shed 9 bases and J 3 bases; nucleotides not matched to a gene: 1. Germline values: CDR1 MGHDK, CDR2 SYGVNS. CDR3 coding DNA: TGTGCCAGTGGACTAGCGGAAGAGACCCAGTACTTC. The encoded protein is CASGLAEETQYF.

The chain couples TRBV5-5 to TRBJ1-5; 10 bases are shared with TRBD1. The CDR3 has 19 amino acids. V dropped 0 bases and J dropped 5; count of bases not matched to a gene: 14. CDR1 and CDR2 (germline): SGHKS, YYEKEE (reference sequence). The CDR3 region has the DNA TGTGCCAGCAGCTTGGGGGCTTATTCGACAGGGGGCCGCCATCAGCCCCAGCATTTT. Its translation: CASSLGAYSTGGRHQPQHF.

CDR3 coding DNA: TGTGCCAGCTCACCATCGCAGCAAGAGACCCAGTACTTC. Protein: CASSPSQQETQYF. J is TRBJ2-5 and V is TRBV18; D call uncertain. The CDR3 contains 13 residues. The germline gives CDR1 KGHSH, CDR2 LQKENI. The V and J ends lost 2 bases and 2 bases respectively, with 6 bases between them.

The chain combines TRBV19 with TRBJ1-1, with TRBD1 identical over 7 bases. V trimming: 5 bases; J trimming: 1 base; junction bases outside the gene matches: 7. The CDR3 runs to 15 residues. From germline, CDR1 is LNHDA and CDR2 SQIVND (reference sequence). For the CDR3, the DNA is TGTGCCAGTAGTCCTTGGGGACAGCAGAACACTGAAGCTTTCTTT. Protein product: CASSPWGQQNTEAFF. Full variable domain (remainder filled in from reference TRBV19 and TRBJ1-1): DGGITQSPKYLFRKEGQNVTLSCEQNLNHDAMYWYRQDPGQGLRLIYYSQIVNDFQKGDIAEGYSVSREKKESFPLTVTSAQKNPTAFYLCASSPWGQQNTEAFFGQGTRLTVV.

This clone was recorded only once. Other DNA sequences in the same sample also yield this CDR3. The chain carries TRBV5-1 and TRBJ2-1, with no clear D. Trimming pared 2 bases from V and 0 bases from J, leaving 9 bases between. The germline V gene has CDR1 SGHRS and CDR2 YFSETQ. CDR3 length: 15 residues. The CDR3 reads CASSLGGSSYNEQFF. CDR3 in DNA: TGCGCCAGCAGCTTAGGCGGAAGCTCCTACAATGAGCAGTTCTTC.

The chain has TRBV6-5 and TRBJ2-7, with a tentative D call TRBD2 (5 bases). V was trimmed by 5 bases and J by 6 bases, leaving 17 bases between them. The CDR3 runs to 14 residues. From germline, CDR1 is MNHEY and CDR2 SVGAGI. The CDR3 DNA reads as TGTGCCAGCAGTCCCCGCGAGGGAGCTTTCGAGCAGTACTTC. Translation: CASSPREGAFEQYF.

This sequence joins TRBV2 and TRBJ2-2; possible D gene TRBD1, 6 bases. The CDR3 contains 14 residues. V lost 8 bases and J 0 bases, leaving 10 bases between the germline ends. Looked up from germline, CDR1 is SNHLY and CDR2 is FYNNEI. In DNA form, the CDR3 reads TGTGCCAGCTTGGACAGAGCGAACACCGGGGAGCTGTTTTTT. This codes for CASLDRANTGELFF.

This chain connects TRBV19 to TRBJ1-5, with 8 bases lining up with TRBD1. V lost 3 bases, J lost 4 bases, and 8 bases stayed unmatched. This CDR3 is 16 amino acids long. Germline-derived CDR1 and CDR2 are LNHDA and SQIVND (reference sequence). As DNA, the CDR3 is TGTGCCAGTAGTATCTACGGACAGGGTGGTAATCAGCCCCAGCATTTT. It codes for CASSIYGQGGNQPQHF.

The V call is TRBV6-5, the J call TRBJ2-1; D is uncertain. Per the germline V gene, CDR1 is MNHEY and CDR2 is SVGAGI. The CDR3 loop spans 14 amino acids. V was pared by 6 bases and J by 7 bases, with 16 bases between. For the CDR3, the DNA is TGTGCCAGCAGCTCCCGAGACTTTAAAAATGAGCAGTTCTTC. Its translation is CASSSRDFKNEQFF.

V usage is TRBV18 and J usage is TRBJ1-5; 7 nucleotides line up with TRBD1. J gave up 8 bases and V 3 bases, and 4 bases lay outside the gene matches. The CDR3 is 13 amino acids. In germline, CDR1 is KGHSH, CDR2 LQKENI. This CDR3 reads CASSPGQIEPQHF. CDR3 bases: TGTGCCAGCTCACCGGGACAGATCGAGCCCCAGCATTTT. The full variable domain, with the rest looked up from reference TRBV18 and TRBJ1-5, is NAGVMQNPRHLVRRRGQEARLRCSPMKGHSHVYWYRQLPEEGLKFMVYLQKENIIDESGMPKERFSAEFPKEGPSILRIQQVVRGDSAAYFCASSPGQIEPQHFGDGTRLSIL.

The V and J genes are TRBV15 and TRBJ1-3; D not resolved. Trimming left V 0 bases short and J 0 bases short, with 9 bases between. The CDR3 length is 16 residues. Germline CDR1 is LNHNV and CDR2 is YYDKDF (reference sequence). CDR3 protein: CATSRDLGSSGNTIYF. In DNA, the CDR3 is TGTGCCACCAGCAGAGATTTGGGGAGCTCTGGAAACACCATATATTTT.

The chain couples TRBV6-6 to TRBJ1-2; TRBD1 is a possible D gene (5 bases). Trimming removed 6 bases at V and 8 bases at J, with 19 bases between. Germline V gene lookup returns CDR1 MNHNY and CDR2 SVGAGI (reference sequence). The CDR3 length is 14 residues. The CDR3 coding sequence is TGTGCCAGCAGCCCGCGCGGGGCAGGATGGGGCTACACCTTC. Translation: CASSPRGAGWGYTF.

This chain joins TRBV7-2 and TRBJ1-2; D uncertain. Germline V gives CDR1 SGHTA, CDR2 FQGNSA. The length of the CDR3 is 15 residues. The V end lost 1 base, the J end lost 3 bases, and 12 bases lay between the germline ends. The CDR3 DNA follows: TGTGCCAGCAGCTTAGATTGGCAGTCCTACTATGGCTACACCTTC. Translated, it gives CASSLDWQSYYGYTF.

The chain recombines TRBV9 with TRBJ2-1, with D possibly matching TRBD2 (6 bases). The CDR3 is 14 amino acids. V was pared by 0 bases and J by 5 bases, with 9 bases between. Germline assignment: CDR1 SGDLS and CDR2 YYNGEE. Here the CDR3 DNA reads TGTGCCAGCAGCGTAGGAGGAGGGAACAATGAGCAGTTCTTC. Amino acid sequence: CASSVGGGNNEQFF.

The J gene is TRBJ2-7, the V gene TRBV4-2, with 12 nucleotides matching TRBD2. The CDR3 sequence is 18 residues long. CDR1 is LGHNA, CDR2 YNFKEQ, per germline. Trimming at V came to 1 base and at J to 0 bases, leaving 7 bases not matched to a gene. The CDR3 DNA sequence: TGTGCCAGCAGCCAAGCACTAGCGGGGGGCCTCTACTCCTACGAGCAGTACTTC. Its translation is CASSQALAGGLYSYEQYF.

V gene TRBV30 combines with J gene TRBJ2-1, with D unclear. The V end was cut by 0 bases, the J end by 6 bases, with 6 bases between. This CDR3 spans 12 amino acids. The germline V gene has CDR1 GTSNPN and CDR2 SVGIG (reference sequence). The CDR3 region is CAWSVGFNEQFF. CDR3 bases: TGTGCCTGGAGTGTCGGGTTCAATGAGCAGTTCTTC.

This chain joins TRBV27 and TRBJ1-2, with TRBD1 matching 7 bases. CDR1 and CDR2 (germline): MNHEY, SMNVEV (reference sequence). V lost 6 bases to trimming and J lost 2 bases; unmatched junction nucleotides: 12. This CDR3 region has 16 residues. The CDR3 sequence: CASSPSRAGQNYGYTF. The CDR3 DNA reads as TGTGCCAGCAGCCCGAGTCGGGCGGGACAGAACTATGGCTACACCTTC.

V and J are TRBV30 and TRBJ2-3; 13 nucleotides match TRBD2. The CDR3 runs 20 residues. Germline CDR1 is GTSNPN and CDR2 is SVGIG (reference sequence). V was pared by 6 bases and J by 3 bases, with 21 bases of the junction left unmatched. Here the CDR3 reads CACRHVPGTSGELRTDTQYF. DNA for the CDR3: TGTGCCTGCCGACACGTCCCCGGGACTAGCGGGGAGTTAAGGACAGATACGCAGTATTTT.

The V and J genes are TRBV4-3 and TRBJ2-3, with TRBD2 matching over 11 bases. Germline assignment: CDR1 LGHNA and CDR2 YSLEER. Trimming cost V 0 bases and J 2 bases; bases outside gene matches: 4. The CDR3 loop spans 17 amino acids. This CDR3 is CASSQDSGRDPTDTQYF. CDR3 nucleotide sequence: TGCGCCAGCAGCCAAGATAGCGGGAGGGATCCCACAGATACGCAGTATTTT.

This chain uses TRBV30 with TRBJ2-2; TRBD2 aligns across 15 bases. The CDR3 consists of 18 residues. V lost 0 bases to trimming and J lost 4 bases; unmatched junction nucleotides: 6. CDR1 is GTSNPN and CDR2 is SVGIG in the germline V gene (reference sequence). The CDR3 bases are TGTGCCTGGAGTGTAGGACTAGCGGGGGGGCTGGGCACCGGGGAGCTGTTTTTT. This codes for CAWSVGLAGGLGTGELFF.

The chain carries TRBV7-9 and TRBJ1-4; D is perhaps TRBD1 (5 bases). The CDR3 extends over 16 amino acids. In germline, CDR1 is SEHNR, CDR2 FQNEAQ (reference sequence). Trimming left V 1 base short and J 2 bases short, with 11 bases between. In DNA form, the CDR3 reads TGTGCCAGCAGCTTAGAGGGGTTCGGCACTAATGAAAAACTGTTTTTT. The encoded protein is CASSLEGFGTNEKLFF.

The gene calls are TRBV18 and TRBJ2-3; TRBD1 agrees at 7 bases. This CDR3 is built from 16 residues. CDR1 and CDR2 (germline): KGHSH, LQKENI. V dropped 3 bases and J dropped 2; count of bases not matched to a gene: 8. As DNA, the CDR3 is TGTGCCAGCTCACCTACACGGGACAGACCCACAGATACGCAGTATTTT. Translated, it gives CASSPTRDRPTDTQYF.